The 20 T cell receptor beta chains below come from one sample, sequenced in a study of CD8+CD57+ T cells in acquired aplastic anemia. Genomic DNA templated the TCR beta VDJ and CDR3 profiling. MiXCR, applied by TCRdb to the reads, yields one record per CDR3 protein. The profile shows hundreds of thousands of distinct CDR3 sequences, roughly 64% of them singletons. Sequencing used sorted CD4+, CD8+, or CD8+CD57+ T cells (not recorded which) from PBMCs. These receptors were collected from a human donor in good health, serving as a control.

This sequence joins TRBV20-1 and TRBJ2-1; D not certain. Trimming left V 3 bases short and J 4 bases short, with 19 bases between. Germline assignment: CDR1 DFQATT and CDR2 SNEGSKA (reference sequence). CDR3 length equals 16 residues. The CDR3 sequence: CSASIPNRASYNEQFF. In DNA form, the CDR3 reads TGCAGTGCTAGTATCCCAAACCGGGCGAGTTACAATGAGCAGTTCTTC.

A remark on this clonotype: At one boundary the junction diverges from the germline segment, which might be a read error. This chain connects TRBV10-2 to TRBJ2-1; a weak D match, TRBD1 (6 bases). This CDR3 has 13 amino acids. Germline V gene lookup returns CDR1 WSHSY and CDR2 SAAADI. The CDR3 loop reads CASSAAGENEQFF. The CDR3 nucleotides are TGCGCCAGCAGTGCGGCAGGGGAGAATGAACAGTTCTTC.

Here the CDR3 DNA reads TGCGCCAGCAGCCAAGAAAAGGGAGATCAGCCCCAGCATTTT. Protein product: CASSQEKGDQPQHF. The chain uses TRBV4-3 and TRBJ1-5; D uncertain. The germline V and J ends were trimmed by 0 bases and 5 bases, with 8 bases remaining between them. Germline values: CDR1 LGHNA, CDR2 YSLEER. The CDR3 runs to 14 residues.

The rearrangement uses TRBV7-9 and TRBJ2-7; TRBD1 agrees at 7 bases. Germline V gene data show CDR1 as SEHNR and CDR2 as FQNEAQ (reference sequence). CDR3 size: 14 residues. V lost 4 bases to trimming and J lost 1 base; unmatched junction nucleotides: 4. The DNA for the CDR3 is TGTGCCAGCAGCTATACGGACAGGTCCTACGAGCAGTACTTC. Protein: CASSYTDRSYEQYF.

The gene calls are TRBV11-3 and TRBJ1-2, with D hard to call. The V end was cut by 0 bases, the J end by 6 bases, with 11 bases between. Germline V gene sequence: CDR1 SGHNT, CDR2 YENEEA. This CDR3 region has 14 residues. The CDR3 DNA reads as TGTGCCAGCAGCTTAGAGGGTAGGGCACATGGCTACACCTTC. It yields the protein CASSLEGRAHGYTF. Based on the CDR3 plus reference TRBV11-3 and TRBJ1-2, the full variable domain is EAGVVQSPRYKIIEKKQPVAFWCNPISGHNTLYWYLQNLGQGPELLIRYENEEAVDDSQLPKDRFSAERLKGVDSTLKIQPAELGDSAVYLCASSLEGRAHGYTFGSGTRLTVV.

As concerns this clonotype: No conserved phenylalanine or tryptophan ends this CDR3, so it is likely a read error. The limits of the CDR3 on the DNA are not certain, so only TCRdb's listed CDR3 is given. The chain recombines TRBV2 with TRBJ2-2. CDR1 SNHLY and CDR2 FYNNEI come from the germline V gene. The CDR3 spans 13 amino acids, including both terminal residues. CDR3 sequence: CASSEALPEEVFY.

The chain is built from TRBV7-2 and TRBJ1-1; D ambiguous. V was clipped by 3 bases and J by 6 bases, with 8 bases between them. The length of the CDR3 is 12 residues. Germline CDR1 is SGHTA and CDR2 is FQGNSA. CDR3 DNA sequence: TGTGCCAGCAGCTTTCCGAATCCTGAAGCTTTCTTT. This translates into CASSFPNPEAFF.

The chain has TRBV2 and TRBJ1-2; D ambiguous. The germline V gene encodes CDR1 SNHLY and CDR2 FYNNEI. Trimming removed 3 bases at V and 4 bases at J, with 15 bases between. This CDR3 region has 15 residues. CDR3 nucleotides: TGTGCCAGCAGTGATGATTCGGGTCGTGGCTATGGCTACACCTTC. Protein product: CASSDDSGRGYGYTF. Full variable domain (missing parts from reference TRBV2 and TRBJ1-2): EPEVTQTPSHQVTQMGQEVILRCVPISNHLYFYWYRQILGQKVEFLVSFYNNEISEKSEIFDDQFSVERPDGSNFTLKIRSTKLEDSAMYFCASSDDSGRGYGYTFGSGTRLTVV.

This clonotype was seen once. The V call is TRBV7-3, the J call TRBJ2-5; D possibly corresponds to TRBD1 (6 bases). The assigned J gene may be wrong: the sequence end matches TRBJ2-7 better. The CDR3 is made up of 13 amino acids. Germline V CDR1 and CDR2: SGHTA, FQGTGA. The CDR3 coding sequence is TGTGCCAGCAGCCCACAGGGCACTGGCGAGCAGTACTTC. As protein: CASSPQGTGEQYF.

V is TRBV20-1 and J is TRBJ2-7; 7 bases are a match to TRBD2. V shed 7 bases, J shed 0 bases, and the junction held 12 bases outside the gene matches. CDR1 DFQATT and CDR2 SNEGSKA come from the germline V gene (reference sequence). The CDR3 loop spans 15 amino acids. The CDR3 DNA reads as TGCAGTGGGGGGGGGACTGAAGCTTTCTCCTACGAGCAGTACTTC. Its protein is CSGGGTEAFSYEQYF.

This clonotype was counted a few times. The J gene is TRBJ2-4, the V gene TRBV18, with D hard to call. V lost 2 bases and J lost 7, with 9 bases in between. The CDR3 loop spans 13 amino acids. From germline, CDR1 is KGHSH and CDR2 LQKENI. In DNA form, the CDR3 reads TGTGCCAGCTCACCAGGGTCCGGGAACATTCAGTACTTC. Translated: CASSPGSGNIQYF.

The chain is built from TRBV9 and TRBJ2-2, with D unresolved. The CDR3 runs 14 residues. V was cut by 4 bases and J by 17 bases, with 24 bases left in between. CDR1 and CDR2 from the germline V gene are SGDLS and YYNGEE. The CDR3 sequence: CASSTRIQETQYFF. CDR3 nucleotides: TGTGCCAGCAGCACCCGCATCCAAGAGACCCAGTACTTTTTT.

At least ten counts were recorded for this clonotype. The rearrangement joins TRBV7-3 to TRBJ1-2; the D gene is possibly TRBD1 (5 bases). Trimming shortened V by 2 bases and J by 8 bases, and 12 bases separated the two germline ends. This CDR3 spans 13 amino acids. Germline V gene sequence: CDR1 SGHTA, CDR2 FQGTGA. This CDR3 reads CASSLQRDGGYTF. The CDR3 DNA reads TGTGCCAGCAGCTTACAAAGGGACGGCGGCTACACCTTC.

The gene calls are TRBV5-1 and TRBJ1-5, with 9 positions matching TRBD1. CDR3 size: 15 residues. The germline V gene has CDR1 SGHRS and CDR2 YFSETQ. The J segment lost 5 bases and the V segment lost 4 bases, leaving 7 bases of the junction unmatched. Here the CDR3 reads CASSIQGAFYQPQHF. The CDR3 DNA reads TGCGCCAGCAGCATACAGGGGGCCTTCTATCAGCCCCAGCATTTT.

V and J are TRBV4-1 and TRBJ1-5; D is possibly TRBD1 (5 bases). The V end was cut by 10 bases, the J end by 5 bases, with 18 bases between. The germline V gene encodes CDR1 MGHRA and CDR2 YSYEKL. The CDR3 spans 14 residues. CDR3 bases: TGCGCCACCCCCTCCCAGGGAGGGGATCAGCCCCAGCATTTT. Amino acid sequence: CATPSQGGDQPQHF.

This chain connects TRBV20-1 to TRBJ2-3, with D unclear. This CDR3 is built from 14 residues. The germline CDR1 and CDR2 sequences are DFQATT and SNEGSKA (reference sequence). The V end lost 6 bases, the J end lost 5 bases, and 18 bases lay between the germline ends. CDR3 nucleotides: TGCAGTGCAGACGACCCTCCCGAGAAAGATACGCAGTATTTT. Its protein product is CSADDPPEKDTQYF.

This clonotype was counted ten times or more. The V call is TRBV20-1, the J call TRBJ1-2, with 9 bases lining up with TRBD1. The junction had 8 bases not matched to a gene; V was cut back by 0 bases and J by 9 bases. CDR3 length equals 14 residues. CDR1 DFQATT and CDR2 SNEGSKA come from the germline V gene (reference sequence). The CDR3 nucleotides are TGCAGTGCTAGAGAACCGGACAGGGGCGTAAGCTACACCTTC. Its protein product is CSAREPDRGVSYTF.

This clonotype showed up many times. The rearrangement uses TRBV30 and TRBJ1-2; 8 positions match TRBD1. The CDR3 sequence is 13 residues long. The junction had 5 bases not matched to a gene; V was cut back by 4 bases and J by 4 bases. CDR1 and CDR2 (germline): GTSNPN, SVGIG (reference sequence). Here the CDR3 DNA reads TGTGCCTGGACCCCGGACAGGGTCTATGGCTACACCTTC. Its translation is CAWTPDRVYGYTF.

This clonotype was found once. The V call is TRBV29-1, the J call TRBJ1-1, with a possible D match to TRBD1 (5 bases). CDR1 and CDR2 (germline): SQVTM, ANQGSEA. CDR3 length: 13 amino acids. Trimming left V 4 bases short and J 4 bases short, with 13 bases between. The CDR3 region has the DNA TGCAGCGTTGTGAGGGGCGAGGGCACTGAAGCTTTCTTT. Its protein product is CSVVRGEGTEAFF.

A word on this clonotype: An end of the junction does not agree with germline; a read error may underlie this. The rearrangement links TRBV15 to TRBJ1-1; 8 bases map to TRBD1. The CDR3 is 16 amino acids. Germline values: CDR1 LNHNV, CDR2 YYDKDF (reference sequence). For the CDR3, the DNA is TGTGCCACCAGCGGCGGGACAGGAGGTTTGAACACTGACTCTGGCTTT. This codes for CATSGGTGGLNTDSGF.